This T cell receptor (beta chain) appears in the sequencing data of a study of PD-1 blockade in classical Hodgkin lymphoma (dated by TCRdb to 2019 to 2021). Looking at the study overall: Nivolumab dosing was 3 mg/kg intravenously every 2 weeks, continuing until either disease progression or unacceptable toxicity. The study used TCR beta sequencing and CyTOF to define a peripheral blood immune signature of response to PD-1 blockade in classical Hodgkin lymphoma.

On this clone itself: This receptor's antigen is unknown. Base-call qualities are not available, and no considerably larger clone is one nucleotide away.

From the germline V gene (reference sequence), CDR1 is LNHDA and CDR2 is SQIVND. At the junction V is shortened by 6 bases and J by 3 bases, with 17 bases in between. Its CDR3 holds 16 amino acids, cysteine through phenylalanine. Only the CDR3 DNA is retained, 48 bases long and in frame from the first base. The Qiagen DNeasy kit was used to extract genomic DNA both from unsorted PBMCs and from the negatively selected CD4+ and CD8+ fractions. Amplification of TCR beta CDR3 regions was done by immunoSEQ multiplex PCR with primers that anneal to V and J segments. A synthetic immune receptor repertoire was used to minimize amplification bias, and any remaining bias was removed computationally after sequencing. Processing in the source paper ran as follows. Custom Python scripts were used to quantify repertoire diversity as the Shannon entropy index. Unsorted, CD4+ and CD8+ repertoires were examined separately, except in combined analyses, for which CD4+ and CD8+ sequences were merged in silico. A clone counted as expanded when the clone's frequency after treatment rose at least 2-fold relative to C1D1, and clones undetected at baseline were given a pseudocount of 0.5. Clones with 0 or 1 copy at C1D1 were classified as singleton clones, and clones with 2 or more copies were classified as non-singleton clones. Clones expanded in unsorted samples were assigned a CD4+, CD8+ or unknown annotation through matching of protein sequences in sorted samples from the same patient. Wilcoxon tests on paired samples were used to test diversity changes from C1D1 to C4D1. Not all clones reach the TCRdb copy of this immuneACCESS table, which keeps in-frame sequences only. Checked studies attribute under half of the gap to unresolved V genes and leave the rest unexplained. V, J and clone size derive from that table, while D and trimming were established from the DNA sequence. This sample is represented by about 63,000 clones; about 88% of them were singletons. About 5.8% of the sample is taken by the ten largest.

The meaning of the sample's time point label: cycle 2 day 1 (C2D1) of nivolumab. Every trial patient had relapsed after autologous stem cell transplantation, and cohorts A, B and C differed in prior brentuximab vedotin exposure. The trial cohort included 45 to 65 patients with relapsed/refractory classical Hodgkin lymphoma, and each patient had a best overall response of complete response, partial response or progressive disease. Trial patients were treated with single-agent nivolumab in the multi-cohort phase II CheckMate 205 trial. Best overall response was determined by an independent review committee according to the 2007 International Working Group response criteria. Trial PBMCs were collected just before the start of nivolumab (C1D1) and during therapy at cycle 2 day 1 and cycle 4 day 1. After peripheral blood was drawn into 8 mL Vacutainer Cell Preparation Tubes, PBMCs were isolated by centrifugation and then cryopreserved.

Broad study findings and their caveats: Only a single clinical trial cohort was studied, and what caused the repertoire differences, possibly disease activity or prior therapy, remained undefined. Baseline TCR diversity was reported to be lower in newly diagnosed patients than in healthy donors, and even lower in relapsed/refractory patients. Trial patients with a complete response had baseline diversity similar to that of newly diagnosed patients, while partial responders and progressors had significantly lower diversity. Patients starting nivolumab less than 1 year after ASCT had lower diversity and were excluded from later analyses to avoid confounding by immune reconstitution. CD4+ but not CD8+ TCR diversity rose significantly by C4D1 (p=0.0027 vs p=0.16), most apparent in complete responders (p=0.02).

The sequence is built from TRBV19 and TRBJ2-2; a tentative D match to TRBD2 spans 6 bases. This specimen consisted of peripheral blood mononuclear cells (PBMCs), obtained before the second cycle of nivolumab. The source of this sequence is a human donor with classical Hodgkin lymphoma. DNA sequence: TGTGCCAGTAGAGGACTAAGCCCCAAATACACCGGGGAGCTGTTTTTT. Its product reads: CASRGLSPKYTGELFF.